This T cell receptor (beta chain) came from a study of T cell repertoires in cytomegalovirus infection. This clonotype was picked up a small number of times. Its specificity is unknown. TCRdb re-called the reads with MiXCR, one entry per CDR3 protein. Counted here are about 340,000 distinct CDR3 sequences, roughly 29% occurring once; the ten biggest clones make up around 19%. CDR3 length equals 15 residues. Germline V gene lookup returns CDR1 SNHLY and CDR2 FYNNEI. V gave up 7 bases and J gave up 1 base, with 14 bases separating them. The sample consisted of cultured PBMCs, taken from culture after CMV antigen stimulation. V gene TRBV2 combines with J gene TRBJ2-4; D possibly corresponds to TRBD2 (6 bases). The source is a human donor in good health (CMV status not recorded). Some clones in this sample may be carry-over from other donors' samples. The CDR3 sequence: CASTVGLAAKNIQYF. DNA for the CDR3: TGTGCCAGCACTGTCGGGCTAGCGGCCAAAAACATTCAGTACTTC.